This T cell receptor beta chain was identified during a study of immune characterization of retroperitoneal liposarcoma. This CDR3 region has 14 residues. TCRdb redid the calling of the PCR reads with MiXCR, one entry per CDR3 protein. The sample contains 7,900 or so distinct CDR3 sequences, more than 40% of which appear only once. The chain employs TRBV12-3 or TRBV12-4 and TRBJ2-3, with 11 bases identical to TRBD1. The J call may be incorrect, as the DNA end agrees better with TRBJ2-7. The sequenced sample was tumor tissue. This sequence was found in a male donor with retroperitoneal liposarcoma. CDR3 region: CASSSGTGGLGQYF. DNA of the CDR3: TGTGCCAGCAGTTCTGGGACAGGGGGGTTGGGGCAGTACTTC.